One T cell receptor (beta chain) is described in this entry. Then a second PCR, running about 7 to 11 cycles, was carried out with a sample-barcoded 5' primer and a J-beta primer mix. Every sample returned 3 million or more CDR3-containing paired-end reads. TCRdb re-analysed the 5' RACE reads in MiXCR, keeping a single row per CDR3 protein. The table has hundreds of thousands of distinct CDR3 sequences, around 42% seen once. The germline gives CDR1 MNHEY, CDR2 SVGAGI. Trimming took 5 bases from V and 6 from J; bases not matched to a gene: 8. This CDR3 has 14 amino acids. The data belong to a study of blood T cells in healthy people across ages.

The sequencing sample was made of blood. The chain has TRBV6-5 and TRBJ2-7; 9 nucleotides agree with TRBD2. This receptor was taken from a man in his 60s in good health. This CDR3 reads CASSPSGGYGEQYF. The CDR3 DNA reads TGTGCCAGCAGTCCCAGCGGGGGGTACGGCGAGCAGTACTTC.